Presented here are 10 T cell receptor beta chains from one specimen sequenced in a study of blood T cell repertoires in COVID-19. The data were produced by immunoSEQ multiplex PCR, yet TCRdb's version contains in-frame clones alone and is incomplete. Seen here are about 160,000 clones, approximately 92% observed once, and the top ten hold 3.5% to 5%. The source material was peripheral blood. The receptors were sampled from a woman between 45 and 65 years old with acute or convalescent COVID-19.

The chain joins TRBV9 to TRBJ1-2; TRBD1 agrees at 8 bases. V shed 4 bases, J shed 0 bases, and the junction held 8 bases outside the gene matches. Germline-derived CDR1 and CDR2 are SGDLS and YYNGEE. The CDR3 has 16 amino acids. CDR3 sequence (DNA): TGTGCCAGCAGCCTGGACAGGGAAGCTACTAACTATGGCTACACCTTC. The encoded protein is CASSLDREATNYGYTF.

This chain links TRBV2 with TRBJ1-1; the match to TRBD1 covers 9 bases. The CDR3 is made up of 14 amino acids. V was clipped by 6 bases and J by 5 bases; unmatched bases: 7. Germline V gives CDR1 SNHLY, CDR2 FYNNEI. CDR3 residues: CASRAEQGATEAFF. DNA of the CDR3: TGTGCCAGCAGAGCCGAACAGGGGGCGACTGAAGCTTTCTTT.

The CDR3 DNA is TGTGCCAGCAGTCAGAACTACGAGCAGTACTTC. Translated: CASSQNYEQYF. The rearrangement uses TRBV28 and TRBJ2-7; D gene uncertain. There are 11 residues in the CDR3. The germline V and J ends were trimmed by 5 bases and 3 bases, with 5 bases remaining between them. Per the germline V gene, CDR1 is MDHEN and CDR2 is SYDVKM.

A word on this clone: One end of the junction varies from germline; a read error may be responsible. This chain links TRBV3-1 (or the pseudogene TRBV3-2) with TRBJ2-1, with TRBD2 identical over 12 bases. This CDR3 has 16 residues. Looked up from germline, CDR1 is LGHDT and CDR2 is YNNKEL (reference sequence). CDR3 nucleotides: TGTGCCAGCAGCCTCGTCTCTCTAGCGGGAGGGGGCGAACAAGTCTTC. Residues: CASSLVSLAGGGEQVF.

The genes are TRBV28 and TRBJ1-2, with a weak D call TRBD1 (5 bases). Germline values: CDR1 MDHEN, CDR2 SYDVKM. The CDR3 loop spans 13 amino acids. Between the trimmed V and J ends, which lost 7 bases and 3 bases, there was a span of 12 bases. The chain's CDR3 is CASTPGEDYGYTF. DNA for the CDR3: TGTGCCAGCACCCCGGGGGAGGACTATGGCTACACCTTC.

J is TRBJ1-2 and V is TRBV7-2; D is perhaps TRBD1 (5 bases). Germline V lookup: CDR1 SGHTA, CDR2 FQGNSA. The length of the CDR3 is 13 residues. The V end was cut by 1 base, the J end by 8 bases, with 11 bases between. CDR3 residues: CASSLVGARGYTF. DNA of the CDR3: TGTGCCAGCAGCTTAGTAGGGGCGCGCGGCTACACCTTC. The whole variable domain, remainder taken from reference TRBV7-2 and TRBJ1-2, is GAGVSQSPSNKVTEKGKDVELRCDPISGHTALYWYRQSLGQGLEFLIYFQGNSAPDKSGLPSDRFSAERTGGSVSTLTIQRTQQEDSAVYLCASSLVGARGYTFGSGTRLTVV.

V and J are TRBV3-1 (or the pseudogene TRBV3-2) and TRBJ2-1; 8 nucleotides align to TRBD2. The germline CDR1 and CDR2 sequences are LGHDT and YNNKEL (reference sequence). The CDR3 runs 14 residues. The ends lost 3 bases at V and 6 bases at J; junction bases unmatched: 4. CDR3 in DNA: TGTGCCAGCAGCCAGGCTAGCGGGTTCAATGAGCAGTTCTTC. Protein product: CASSQASGFNEQFF.

J is TRBJ1-1 and V is TRBV4-3; a possible D gene is TRBD1 (6 bases). Germline lookup yields CDR1 LGHNA and CDR2 YSLEER. The CDR3 is 14 amino acids. Trimming stripped 0 bases from V and 8 bases from J, with 13 bases between. For the CDR3, the DNA is TGCGCCAGCAGCCAAGAGGGGGGGCGCCCGGAAGCTTTCTTT. Protein product: CASSQEGGRPEAFF.

The V gene is TRBV14, the J gene TRBJ2-3, with a tentative D call TRBD1 (6 bases). The CDR3 sequence is 14 residues long. Deletions cut 6 bases from V and 0 bases from J, with 10 bases between. Germline values: CDR1 SGHDN, CDR2 FVKESK. Written as DNA, the CDR3 is TGTGCCAGCAGATCGGACAGAAGCACAGATACGCAGTATTTT. Amino acid sequence: CASRSDRSTDTQYF.

This chain links TRBV5-4 with TRBJ2-1, with D uncertain. Germline V lookup: CDR1 SGHNT, CDR2 YYREEE (reference sequence). Trimming removed 4 bases at V and 0 bases at J, with 5 bases between. The CDR3 length is 13 residues. The CDR3, as DNA: TGTGCCAGCAGCCTGAGCTCCTACAATGAGCAGTTCTTC. Amino acid sequence: CASSLSSYNEQFF.